Below, 18 T cell receptor beta chains from the same sample are listed, as sequenced in a study of blood T cells in healthy people across ages. PCR was performed a second time for roughly 6 to 12 cycles using a sample-barcoded 5' primer and a J-beta primer mix. TCRdb called the 5' RACE reads again in MiXCR, with one record for every CDR3 protein. The sample gives about 400,000 distinct CDR3 sequences, approximately 52% of which show up once; around 49% is in the top ten. Sequencing input: blood. Receptor source: a man aged 60 to 69 in good health.

This chain uses TRBV30 with TRBJ1-2; D possibly corresponds to TRBD1 (5 bases). Trimming took off 0 bases at V and 3 bases at J, with 8 bases between the two ends. The CDR3 totals 13 residues. CDR1 and CDR2 (germline): GTSNPN, SVGIG (reference sequence). The CDR3 nucleotides are TGTGCCTGGAGTGTGGGGGAGGACTATGGCTACACCTTC. It encodes CAWSVGEDYGYTF. Based on the CDR3 plus reference TRBV30 and TRBJ1-2, the full variable domain is SQTIHQWPATLVQPVGSPLSLECTVEGTSNPNLYWYRQAAGRGLQLLFYSVGIGQISSEVPQNLSASRPQDRQFILSSKKLLLSDSGFYLCAWSVGEDYGYTFGSGTRLTVV.

The J gene is TRBJ2-1, the V gene TRBV20-1; a weak D match, TRBD2 (5 bases). The CDR3 has 12 residues. Germline-derived CDR1 and CDR2 are DFQATT and SNEGSKA (reference sequence). V lost 1 base, J lost 9 bases, and 10 bases lay in between. The CDR3 loop is CSARVTSGEQFF. Here the CDR3 DNA reads TGCAGTGCTAGAGTAACTAGTGGTGAGCAGTTCTTC.

J is TRBJ2-1 and V is TRBV29-1; a possible D gene is TRBD1 (5 bases). CDR1 and CDR2 (germline): SQVTM, ANQGSEA. This CDR3 has 17 residues. Trimming left V 3 bases short and J 0 bases short, with 18 bases between. CDR3 nucleotide sequence: TGCAGCGTTGATGGAACCTTAACAGGCCGCTCCTACAATGAGCAGTTCTTC. Protein: CSVDGTLTGRSYNEQFF.

The genes are TRBV4-1 and TRBJ2-1; 7 bases fit TRBD2. Germline values: CDR1 MGHRA, CDR2 YSYEKL. The CDR3 sequence is 15 residues long. V gave up 5 bases and J gave up 9 bases; unmatched junction bases: 13. CDR3 bases: TGCGCCAGCAGCTCCCGTAGCGGGCAAGTCTTTGAGCAGTTCTTC. The encoded protein is CASSSRSGQVFEQFF.

This clonotype has a handful of counts. This chain uses TRBV24-1 with TRBJ2-6, with 7 bases that match TRBD2. Looked up from germline, CDR1 is KGHDR and CDR2 is SFDVKD. The CDR3 is made up of 15 amino acids. V was clipped by 3 bases and J by 6 bases; unmatched bases: 4. Here the CDR3 DNA reads TGTGCCACCAGTGATCCCCGGGGGGTGGCCAACGTCCTGACTTTC. It is translated as CATSDPRGVANVLTF.

The DNA for the CDR3 is TGTGCCTGGTCGGAAGGAGGCAATCAGCCCCAGCATTTT. Its protein product is CAWSEGGNQPQHF. The chain joins TRBV30 to TRBJ1-5; D uncertain. With 5 bases removed from V and 2 bases from J, the gap between germline ends came to 10 bases. There are 13 residues in the CDR3. CDR1 is GTSNPN and CDR2 is SVGIG in the germline V gene (reference sequence).

The CDR3 protein is CASSLEVGAGGNTEAFF. The DNA for the CDR3 is TGTGCCAGCAGCTTAGAAGTAGGAGCTGGAGGAAACACTGAAGCTTTCTTT. V usage is TRBV7-9 and J usage is TRBJ1-1; D uncertain. This CDR3 is 17 amino acids long. V shed 1 base and J shed 2 bases, with 17 bases lying between them. Germline V gene lookup returns CDR1 SEHNR and CDR2 FQNEAQ (reference sequence). Full variable domain (remainder filled in from reference TRBV7-9 and TRBJ1-1): DTGVSQNPRHKITKRGQNVTFRCDPISEHNRLYWYRQTLGQGPEFLTYFQNEAQLEKSRLLSDRFSAERPKGSFSTLEIQRTEQGDSAMYLCASSLEVGAGGNTEAFFGQGTRLTVV.

There are a few counts of this clonotype. CDR3 region: CASRTGTSAHNEQFF. The CDR3 bases are TGTGCCAGCAGAACCGGGACTAGCGCTCACAATGAGCAGTTCTTC. This chain links TRBV27 with TRBJ2-1; 10 positions agree with TRBD2. CDR1 and CDR2 from the germline V gene are MNHEY and SMNVEV (reference sequence). J lost 5 bases, V lost 6 bases, and 7 bases had no gene match. The CDR3 is 15 residues long.

V gene TRBV15 combines with J gene TRBJ1-5; D unresolved. CDR1 is LNHNV, CDR2 YYDKDF, per germline (reference sequence). V was trimmed by 0 bases and J by 4 bases, leaving 7 bases between them. The CDR3 contains 14 residues. The CDR3 is CATSREPGNQPQHF. CDR3 nucleotides: TGTGCCACCAGCAGAGAACCAGGTAATCAGCCCCAGCATTTT.

This clonotype has only a few counts. V is TRBV5-1 and J is TRBJ1-2, with a possible D match to TRBD1 (6 bases). V gave up 4 bases and J gave up 2 bases, with 15 bases separating them. Germline V gene sequence: CDR1 SGHRS, CDR2 YFSETQ. This CDR3 spans 15 amino acids. The CDR3 protein is CASSPFTGKNYGYTF. CDR3 DNA sequence: TGCGCCAGCAGCCCATTCACAGGGAAGAACTATGGCTACACCTTC.

This chain links TRBV18 with TRBJ2-1, with TRBD1 as a possible D gene (6 bases). CDR3 length: 12 residues. Germline values: CDR1 KGHSH, CDR2 LQKENI. V was clipped by 1 base and J by 12 bases, with 10 bases between them. Here the CDR3 reads CASSPLAQGQFF. The CDR3 DNA sequence: TGTGCCAGCTCACCACTTGCACAGGGGCAGTTCTTC.

This clonotype was observed a few times. DNA for the CDR3: TGTGCCAGCAGTATAGCGGAGCACACAGATACGCAGTATTTT. Amino acid sequence: CASSIAEHTDTQYF. The genes are TRBV6-1 and TRBJ2-3, with D tentatively TRBD2 (6 bases). Looked up from germline, CDR1 is MNHNS and CDR2 is SASEGT. V lost 5 bases and J lost 2, with 11 bases in between. The CDR3 length is 14 residues.

This clonotype was seen at least ten times. This chain uses TRBV5-1 with TRBJ2-3; TRBD1 matches 8 bases. Germline CDR1 reads SGHRS; CDR2 reads YFSETQ. The V gene end was trimmed by 5 bases and the J gene end by 0 bases; junction bases not matched to a gene: 2. The CDR3 sequence is 14 residues long. The CDR3 region is CASRGQGSTDTQYF. In DNA form, the CDR3 reads TGCGCCAGCAGAGGACAGGGAAGCACAGATACGCAGTATTTT.

The chain recombines TRBV20-1 with TRBJ1-2; 8 bases match TRBD1. The V and J ends lost 3 bases and 3 bases, in that order; junction bases with no gene match: 3. This CDR3 is built from 13 residues. Germline-derived CDR1 and CDR2 are DFQATT and SNEGSKA (reference sequence). The CDR3 sequence is CSASRGQDYGYTF. Here the CDR3 DNA reads TGCAGTGCTAGCAGGGGACAGGACTATGGCTACACCTTC.

The V gene is TRBV7-2, the J gene TRBJ2-7; TRBD2 agrees at 8 bases. With V trimmed by 4 bases and J by 7 bases, 3 bases remained unmatched. Germline V CDR1 and CDR2: SGHTA, FQGNSA. This CDR3 spans 12 amino acids. The CDR3 is CASSYSGNEQYF. The CDR3 nucleotides read TGTGCCAGCAGCTATAGCGGGAATGAGCAGTACTTC.

The genes are TRBV20-1 and TRBJ1-2; unclear D gene. The CDR3 loop spans 12 amino acids. Between the trimmed V and J ends, which lost 5 bases and 6 bases, there was a span of 13 bases. Germline loops: CDR1 DFQATT, CDR2 SNEGSKA (reference sequence). CDR3 sequence: CSAYRVSDGYTF. The DNA of the CDR3 is TGCAGTGCTTACCGGGTTTCTGATGGCTACACCTTC.

Of note for this clonotype: A read error is possible here, since a much larger clone lies one base away. The chain links TRBV4-2 to TRBJ2-7, with a weak D call TRBD1 (6 bases). The CDR3 has 15 amino acids. Germline assignment: CDR1 LGHNA and CDR2 YNFKEQ. CDR3 nucleotides: TGTGCCAGCAGCGCCTCATCCGGGGACAAAGAGACCCAGTGCTTC. Amino acids: CASSASSGDKETQCF.

The chain links TRBV3-1 to TRBJ2-3; TRBD2 aligns across 7 bases. V gave up 4 bases and J gave up 5 bases; unmatched junction bases: 9. CDR3 length: 15 amino acids. Germline values: CDR1 LGHDT, CDR2 YNNKEL (reference sequence). The CDR3 reads CASSPFEGGVDTQYF. The CDR3 nucleotides are TGTGCCAGCAGCCCCTTCGAGGGAGGGGTAGATACGCAGTATTTT.